This TCR beta chain appears in the sequencing data of a study of T cell changes during pregnancy in multiple sclerosis. Generated by immunoSEQ multiplex PCR, the TCRdb table keeps only in-frame clones and is missing some. The profile shows about 58,000 clones, 93% of them singletons. The CDR3 loop spans 13 amino acids. V lost 3 bases to trimming and J lost 7 bases, with 10 bases between them. Germline CDR1 reads LNHDA; CDR2 reads SQIVND (reference sequence). The chain links TRBV19 to TRBJ2-1; D is possibly TRBD2 (5 bases). Sample: CD8+ T cells from peripheral blood mononuclear cells, taken in the second trimester of pregnancy. This receptor was obtained from a female donor with multiple sclerosis, enrolled in a pregnancy study. CDR3 sequence reads: CASSIGGWNEQFF. The DNA for the CDR3 is TGTGCCAGTAGTATCGGAGGTTGGAATGAGCAGTTCTTC.